The sequence of this T cell receptor beta chain was determined in a study of blood T cell repertoires in COVID-19. Study-wide background: The United States, Italy and Spain provided the acute and convalescent COVID-19 samples.

Sequencing used immunoSEQ multiplex PCR; TCRdb keeps in-frame clones, though not all of them. The repertoire holds 150,000 or so clones, with 86% as singletons. The CDR3 covers 17 residues. Per germline, CDR1 SGHAT and CDR2 FQNNGV. The V gene lost 2 bases and the J gene lost 3 bases, with 17 bases spanning the gap. Each participant's cohort was designated according to participant-reported clinical history. Recovered Cohort 3 donors showed two negative PCRs, clearance, or symptom resolution. The sequencing input was PBMCs or T cells enriched from blood (not recorded which). The chain is built from TRBV11-2 and TRBJ2-1; D possibly corresponds to TRBD1 (6 bases). This receptor was obtained from a man in his forties or fifties who had recovered from COVID-19. The CDR3 region is CASSLKRTALVYNEQFF. CDR3 nucleotide sequence: TGTGCCAGCAGCTTAAAGCGGACAGCGCTAGTCTACAATGAGCAGTTCTTC.